These 32 T cell receptor beta chains were sequenced from one sample in a study of blood T cell repertoires in COVID-19. Produced via immunoSEQ multiplex PCR; TCRdb's table is partial and in-frame only. The sample has roughly 70,000 clones, 80% to 85% seen once. Material for sequencing was peripheral blood. The receptors were gathered from a human donor in a cohort sampled during active COVID-19.

This rearrangement joins TRBV5-4 to TRBJ1-1; D is undetermined. Germline assignment: CDR1 SGHNT and CDR2 YYREEE (reference sequence). CDR3 length: 13 residues. V lost 2 bases, J lost 3 bases, and 8 bases lay in between. The CDR3 is CASSFQVDTEAFF. CDR3 DNA sequence: TGTGCCAGCAGCTTCCAGGTCGACACTGAAGCTTTCTTT.

The chain couples TRBV12-3 or TRBV12-4 to TRBJ2-2; 7 bases fit TRBD2. Trimming took 8 bases from V and 5 from J; bases not matched to a gene: 2. This CDR3 spans 12 amino acids. CDR3 sequence: CASGAGTGELFF. In nucleotides, the CDR3 is TGTGCCAGCGGAGCGGGGACCGGGGAGCTGTTTTTT.

The chain combines TRBV27 with TRBJ2-7, with 12 nucleotides matching TRBD1. This CDR3 has 16 residues. V trimming: 7 bases; J trimming: 6 bases; junction bases outside the gene matches: 13. Per germline, CDR1 MNHEY and CDR2 SMNVEV (reference sequence). CDR3 sequence reads: CASTYPGQGAGCEQYF. As DNA, the CDR3 is TGTGCCAGCACCTACCCGGGACAGGGGGCAGGGTGCGAGCAGTACTTC.

The rearrangement joins TRBV12-3 or TRBV12-4 to TRBJ1-1; D gene ambiguous. The CDR3 is made up of 11 amino acids. Trimming removed 3 bases from V and 5 bases from J, with 4 bases in between. CDR3 sequence reads: CASSFVTEAFF. CDR3 DNA sequence: TGTGCCAGCAGTTTCGTGACTGAAGCTTTCTTT.

The chain combines TRBV28 with TRBJ1-1; D remains unclear. The CDR3 sequence is 13 residues long. The V and J ends lost 5 bases and 4 bases respectively, with 11 bases between them. Germline lookup yields CDR1 MDHEN and CDR2 SYDVKM. The CDR3 protein is CASSVVGATEAFF. The CDR3 coding sequence is TGTGCCAGCAGTGTGGTGGGAGCCACTGAAGCTTTCTTT.

The chain combines TRBV27 with TRBJ1-5, with 7 positions matching TRBD1. The CDR3 extends over 13 amino acids. Unmatched junction bases numbered 4, after V lost 4 bases and J lost 7 bases. CDR1 and CDR2 (germline): MNHEY, SMNVEV (reference sequence). CDR3 amino acids: CASSYRTGQPQHF. The CDR3 DNA is TGTGCCAGCAGTTACCGGACAGGCCAGCCCCAGCATTTT.

The chain uses TRBV4-2 and TRBJ2-5, with a tentative D call TRBD2 (6 bases). CDR3 size: 15 residues. The germline gives CDR1 LGHNA, CDR2 YNFKEQ. Trimming left V 0 bases short and J 6 bases short, with 14 bases between. The CDR3 region has the DNA TGTGCCAGCAGCCAAGATCGGGTGGCGGGACAGACCCAGTACTTC. Translating gives CASSQDRVAGQTQYF.

The chain has TRBV19 and TRBJ2-1; 11 nucleotides agree with TRBD1. After removal of 6 bases from V and 8 bases from J, the junction contained 6 bases not matched to a gene. The V gene's germline CDR1 is LNHDA and CDR2 SQIVND (reference sequence). This CDR3 comprises 14 residues. The CDR3 loop is CASRGQGAVDEQFF. The CDR3 nucleotides are TGTGCCAGTAGAGGACAGGGGGCAGTCGATGAGCAGTTCTTC.

This clone has only one observation. This CDR3 is also generated by other DNA sequences in the sample. The chain combines TRBV4-1 with TRBJ2-4; a weak D match, TRBD1 (6 bases). CDR1 and CDR2 from the germline V gene are MGHRA and YSYEKL. Deletions cut 4 bases from V and 5 bases from J, with 9 bases between. The CDR3 runs to 13 residues. Here the CDR3 DNA reads TGCGCCAGCAGCCTGGACAGACAAAACATTCAGTACTTC. Translating gives CASSLDRQNIQYF.

The J gene is TRBJ2-1, the V gene TRBV5-8, with D unclear. The CDR3 runs 15 residues. Germline values: CDR1 SGHTS, CDR2 YDEGEE. The ends were cut back, 4 bases at V and 1 base at J, with 12 bases in the middle. CDR3 DNA: TGTGCCAGCAGCAATTTTCTGACATCCTACAATGAGCAGTTCTTC. Amino acid sequence: CASSNFLTSYNEQFF. Using reference TRBV5-8 and TRBJ2-1 for the parts outside the CDR3, the full variable domain is EAGVTQSPTHLIKTRGQQATLRCSPISGHTSVYWYQQALGLGLQFLLWYDEGEERNRGNFPPRFSGRQFPNYSSELNVNALELEDSALYLCASSNFLTSYNEQFFGPGTRLTVL.

The chain uses TRBV27 and TRBJ1-2; D gene unclear. The CDR3 length is 17 residues. Trimming stripped 0 bases from V and 0 bases from J, with 14 bases between. CDR1 MNHEY and CDR2 SMNVEV come from the germline V gene (reference sequence). CDR3 amino acids: CASSLSYGLLANYGYTF. The CDR3 DNA is TGTGCCAGCAGTTTATCGTACGGCTTACTAGCTAACTATGGCTACACCTTC.

In its sample, this clone was seen a few times. The genes are TRBV4-1 and TRBJ2-7; TRBD2 matches 11 bases. This CDR3 contains 18 residues. Germline CDR1 reads MGHRA; CDR2 reads YSYEKL. After removal of 3 bases from V and 0 bases from J, the junction contained 10 bases not matched to a gene. CDR3 bases: TGCGCCAGCAGCCATACCGGGACTAGCGGTCGTAGCTCCTACGAGCAGTACTTC. Protein: CASSHTGTSGRSSYEQYF.

The rearrangement joins TRBV19 to TRBJ2-3, with 9 bases fitting TRBD2. Germline V gives CDR1 LNHDA, CDR2 SQIVND (reference sequence). This CDR3 spans 16 amino acids. V gave up 9 bases and J gave up 3 bases; unmatched junction bases: 13. CDR3: CASKTTGGGGTDTQYF. The DNA for the CDR3 is TGTGCCAGCAAAACAACTGGCGGGGGGGGGACAGATACGCAGTATTTT.

The J gene is TRBJ2-3, the V gene TRBV4-2, with 7 bases aligning to TRBD2. The germline V gene has CDR1 LGHNA and CDR2 YNFKEQ. Germline trimming cut 1 base from V and 1 base from J; bases unmatched to any gene: 5. This CDR3 region has 16 residues. The CDR3, as DNA: TGTGCCAGCAGCCAAGGGGGGGGGAGCGGCACAGATACGCAGTATTTT. Its translation: CASSQGGGSGTDTQYF.

V and J are TRBV11-3 and TRBJ2-1; 10 nucleotides match TRBD2. Trimming removed 3 bases from V and 4 bases from J; junction bases left unmatched: 3. There are 15 residues in the CDR3. Germline V gene data show CDR1 as SGHNT and CDR2 as YENEEA. The CDR3 bases are TGTGCCAGCAGCTTTCTAGCGGGGGATTACAATGAGCAGTTCTTC. It codes for CASSFLAGDYNEQFF.

In DNA form, the CDR3 reads TGTGCCAGCAGTTACTCGAGGGCAGGGGCGGGTGGCTACACCTTC. The encoded protein is CASSYSRAGAGGYTF. The chain links TRBV6-5 to TRBJ1-2, with a tentative D call TRBD1 (6 bases). The CDR3 has 15 amino acids. CDR1 is MNHEY and CDR2 is SVGAGI in the germline V gene. The V end lost 0 bases, the J end lost 7 bases, and 15 bases lay between the germline ends.

The genes are TRBV5-1 and TRBJ2-3, with 11 bases fitting TRBD2. The CDR3 length is 13 residues. With 8 bases clipped from V and 6 bases from J, the junction kept 5 bases outside the gene matches. CDR1 and CDR2 (germline): SGHRS, YFSETQ. The CDR3 DNA sequence: TGCGCCAGTAGCGGGGGGGCCGTGGATACGCAGTATTTT. Translated: CASSGGAVDTQYF.

About this clone: A read error may account for a junction end that differs from germline. Within the sample, other DNA sequences also encode this same CDR3. The chain couples TRBV6-5 to TRBJ2-7; 8 nucleotides align to TRBD2. The CDR3 runs 15 residues. From germline, CDR1 is MNHEY and CDR2 SVGAGI. CDR3 nucleotides: TGCGCCAGCAGTTACTACGCGGGAGGTGGCTACGAGCAGTACTTC. This codes for CASSYYAGGGYEQYF.

The chain has TRBV12-3 or TRBV12-4 and TRBJ1-1, with D perhaps TRBD1 (5 bases). This CDR3 spans 12 amino acids. With 3 bases removed from V and 5 bases from J, the gap between germline ends came to 7 bases. The CDR3 DNA reads TGTGCCAGCAGTTTTCAGGGAACTGAAGCTTTCTTT. Translation gives CASSFQGTEAFF.

This chain connects TRBV3-1 (or the pseudogene TRBV3-2) to TRBJ2-1; 15 bases match TRBD2. Germline assignment: CDR1 LGHDT and CDR2 YNNKEL (reference sequence). CDR3 length equals 15 residues. V shed 1 base and J 10 bases; nucleotides not matched to a gene: 2. CDR3 sequence reads: CASSQGGTSGGEQFF. The CDR3 DNA reads as TGTGCCAGCAGCCAAGGTGGGACTAGCGGGGGGGAGCAGTTCTTC.

J is TRBJ2-7 and V is TRBV6-5; D might be TRBD1 (6 bases). The CDR3 is made up of 14 amino acids. The V gene lost 5 bases and the J gene lost 3 bases, with 14 bases spanning the gap. Germline CDR1 reads MNHEY; CDR2 reads SVGAGI. The CDR3 DNA reads TGTGCCAGCAGTATTATCGGACAGAACTACGAGCAGTACTTC. Translated: CASSIIGQNYEQYF.

This clone was seen a few times. This chain links TRBV6-2 or TRBV6-3 with TRBJ2-5; no definite D call. The CDR3 sequence is 13 residues long. Trimming stripped 5 bases from V and 5 bases from J, with 12 bases between. Per the germline V gene, CDR1 is MNHEY and CDR2 is SVGEGT. The CDR3 protein is CASSSTEWETQYF. CDR3 bases: TGTGCCAGCAGTAGTACAGAATGGGAGACCCAGTACTTC.

The chain couples TRBV4-2 to TRBJ2-2; the D gene is possibly TRBD1 (5 bases). In germline, CDR1 is LGHNA, CDR2 YNFKEQ. This CDR3 region has 16 residues. V gave up 5 bases and J gave up 4 bases, with 17 bases separating them. CDR3 amino acids: CASSYQTVSGTGELFF. CDR3 coding DNA: TGTGCCAGCAGCTACCAGACAGTCTCAGGCACCGGGGAGCTGTTTTTT.

CDR3 sequence reads: CATRGQGAEYSNQPQHF. For the CDR3, the DNA is TGTGCCACCAGAGGACAGGGGGCTGAATATAGCAATCAGCCCCAGCATTTT. This chain joins TRBV19 and TRBJ1-5, with 11 bases identical to TRBD1. V was pared by 10 bases and J by 0 bases, with 11 bases of the junction left unmatched. The CDR3 spans 17 residues. Germline V lookup: CDR1 LNHDA, CDR2 SQIVND (reference sequence).

The chain carries TRBV6-5 and TRBJ2-6; D unresolved. CDR1 is MNHEY and CDR2 is SVGAGI in the germline V gene. This CDR3 comprises 15 residues. Trimming removed 2 bases at V and 0 bases at J, with 5 bases between. The CDR3: CASSYDTSGANVLTF. CDR3 coding DNA: TGTGCCAGCAGTTACGACACCTCTGGGGCCAACGTCCTGACTTTC.

The chain links TRBV5-8 to TRBJ2-7; 7 bases align to TRBD2. The CDR3 sequence is 15 residues long. V lost 4 bases and J lost 3; bases outside the gene matches: 10. Germline CDR1 is SGHTS and CDR2 is YDEGEE. The CDR3 reads CASSPTGGGLYEQYF. CDR3 nucleotide sequence: TGTGCCAGCAGCCCTACGGGCGGGGGACTCTACGAGCAGTACTTC.

This clone was recorded only once. The chain links TRBV4-1 to TRBJ1-3, with D uncertain. V was trimmed by 3 bases and J by 0 bases, leaving 9 bases between them. Germline loops: CDR1 MGHRA, CDR2 YSYEKL. CDR3 size: 15 residues. Written as DNA, the CDR3 is TGCGCCAGCAGCCAGACTCGTCTCTCTGGAAACACCATATATTTT. It codes for CASSQTRLSGNTIYF.

The V gene is TRBV28, the J gene TRBJ2-7; D may be TRBD2 (5 bases). CDR3 length: 18 residues. V lost 5 bases and J 2 bases, leaving 25 bases between the germline ends. The germline CDR1 and CDR2 sequences are MDHEN and SYDVKM. DNA for the CDR3: TGTGCCAGCAGTATTGGACTCTCAGCAAGGGTTACCCCCTACGAGCAGTACTTC. This encodes CASSIGLSARVTPYEQYF.

This chain uses TRBV2 with TRBJ1-1, with D maybe TRBD1 (5 bases). V gave up 3 bases and J gave up 4 bases, with 12 bases separating them. The CDR3 contains 14 residues. CDR1 is SNHLY and CDR2 is FYNNEI in the germline V gene. This CDR3 reads CASSEGGWGTEAFF. CDR3 bases: TGTGCCAGCAGTGAGGGGGGTTGGGGCACTGAAGCTTTCTTT.

This chain connects TRBV4-1 to TRBJ1-5; TRBD1 aligns across 7 bases. CDR1 and CDR2 from the germline V gene are MGHRA and YSYEKL. The CDR3 consists of 14 residues. V dropped 5 bases and J dropped 0; count of bases not matched to a gene: 1. The CDR3 loop reads CASSTGDSNQPQHF. Here the CDR3 DNA reads TGCGCCAGCAGCACAGGGGATAGCAATCAGCCCCAGCATTTT.

The chain links TRBV20-1 to TRBJ2-3; a possible D gene is TRBD1 (6 bases). The V end was cut by 3 bases, the J end by 2 bases, with 15 bases between. CDR1 and CDR2 from the germline V gene are DFQATT and SNEGSKA (reference sequence). The CDR3 is made up of 15 amino acids. The CDR3 DNA sequence: TGCAGTGCTAGTATTCGGACAGAGACCACAGATACGCAGTATTTT. It translates to CSASIRTETTDTQYF.

This clone was seen just once. The chain carries TRBV4-3 and TRBJ2-5; TRBD1 matches 7 bases. V gave up 4 bases and J gave up 5 bases; unmatched junction bases: 10. This CDR3 is 15 amino acids long. The germline V gene has CDR1 LGHNA and CDR2 YSLEER. The CDR3 DNA sequence: TGCGCCAGCAGCCGCGCTCCGGGACAGTGGGAGACCCAGTACTTC. Amino acids: CASSRAPGQWETQYF.